The 27 T cell receptor beta chains reported below all come from one sample, sequenced in a study of graft-versus-host responses after intestinal transplantation. The data were produced by immunoSEQ multiplex PCR, yet TCRdb's version contains in-frame clones alone and is incomplete. This table has 15,000 or so clones, about 70% appearing once. Processing of graft tissue released intraepithelial and lamina propria lymphocytes. This material consisted of ileum tissue, taken approximately 690 days after intestinal transplantation. These receptors all stem from a human patient who received an intestinal transplant, so some T cells may come from the graft donor.

V gene TRBV4-1 combines with J gene TRBJ2-7; unclear D gene. Trimming stripped 0 bases from V and 1 base from J, with 13 bases between. The CDR3 length is 16 residues. The germline V gene encodes CDR1 MGHRA and CDR2 YSYEKL. The CDR3 DNA reads TGCGCCAGCAGCCAAGAATCCGGAATCCCTTCCTACGAGCAGTACTTC. This sequence encodes CASSQESGIPSYEQYF.

This chain links TRBV6-6 with TRBJ1-3; 9 nucleotides match TRBD1. V dropped 6 bases and J dropped 3; count of bases not matched to a gene: 9. The CDR3 has 16 amino acids. The germline gives CDR1 MNHNY, CDR2 SVGAGI (reference sequence). CDR3 amino acids: CASRYHTGGGGNTIYF. As DNA, the CDR3 is TGTGCCAGCAGATATCATACAGGGGGCGGTGGAAACACCATATATTTT.

The genes are TRBV7-6 and TRBJ2-7; D is perhaps TRBD2 (5 bases). Germline values: CDR1 SGHVS, CDR2 FNYEAQ. The CDR3 covers 14 residues. Trimming stripped 5 bases from V and 1 base from J, with 12 bases between. CDR3 in amino acids: CASSHGVASYEQYF. The CDR3, as DNA: TGTGCCAGCAGCCACGGGGTAGCTTCCTACGAGCAGTACTTC.

This clone showed up just once. The CDR3 is CASIGQGAYHGYTF. The CDR3 bases are TGTGCCAGCATTGGACAGGGGGCTTACCATGGCTACACCTTC. V gene TRBV2 combines with J gene TRBJ1-2; TRBD1 agrees at 11 bases. The CDR3 consists of 14 residues. CDR1 is SNHLY, CDR2 FYNNEI, per germline. V lost 7 bases, J lost 6 bases, and 7 bases stayed unmatched.

The chain is built from TRBV18 and TRBJ2-2, with 11 bases fitting TRBD2. V shed 2 bases and J 1 base; nucleotides not matched to a gene: 6. The germline gives CDR1 KGHSH, CDR2 LQKENI. CDR3 length: 18 amino acids. CDR3 sequence: CASSPWASGRKNTGELFF. DNA of the CDR3: TGTGCCAGCTCACCATGGGCTAGCGGGAGGAAGAACACCGGGGAGCTGTTTTTT. Based on the CDR3 plus reference TRBV18 and TRBJ2-2, the full variable domain is NAGVMQNPRHLVRRRGQEARLRCSPMKGHSHVYWYRQLPEEGLKFMVYLQKENIIDESGMPKERFSAEFPKEGPSILRIQQVVRGDSAAYFCASSPWASGRKNTGELFFGEGSRLTVL.

This chain links TRBV28 with TRBJ2-6; 8 bases map to TRBD2. Germline trimming cut 5 bases from V and 0 bases from J; bases unmatched to any gene: 9. Per germline, CDR1 MDHEN and CDR2 SYDVKM. This CDR3 is built from 18 residues. The CDR3 region is CASSPRGGATSGANVLTF. The CDR3 bases are TGTGCCAGCAGTCCCCGGGGGGGGGCGACCTCTGGGGCCAACGTCCTGACTTTC. Together with reference TRBV28 and TRBJ2-6, the CDR3 gives the full variable domain: DVKVTQSSRYLVKRTGEKVFLECVQDMDHENMFWYRQDPGLGLRLIYFSYDVKMKEKGDIPEGYSVSREKKERFSLILESASTNQTSMYLCASSPRGGATSGANVLTFGAGSRLTVL.

The V and J genes are TRBV5-5 and TRBJ1-3; D is perhaps TRBD1 (5 bases). Germline V gene lookup returns CDR1 SGHKS and CDR2 YYEKEE (reference sequence). The CDR3 totals 15 residues. The V end was cut by 3 bases, the J end by 4 bases, with 14 bases between. CDR3: CASSSGGASGNTIYF. The DNA of the CDR3 is TGTGCCAGCAGCTCCGGAGGGGCTTCGGGAAACACCATATATTTT.

This clone appeared a few times. This chain uses TRBV11-2 with TRBJ2-1; D is unclear. Trimming left V 1 base short and J 4 bases short, with 5 bases between. CDR1 and CDR2 (germline): SGHAT, FQNNGV. This CDR3 region has 13 residues. CDR3 DNA: TGTGCCAGCAGCTTAGCCAGTTACAATGAGCAGTTCTTC. Its protein is CASSLASYNEQFF.

The V and J genes are TRBV10-3 and TRBJ2-5; possibly TRBD1 or TRBD2 for D (5 bases each). The closer fit of TRBJ2-7 to the DNA end suggests the J call may be wrong. The germline V gene encodes CDR1 ENHRY and CDR2 SYGVKD. The CDR3 is made up of 13 amino acids. CDR3 residues: CARYSGRRYEQYF. In DNA, the CDR3 is TGTGCCAGGTATTCAGGGAGACGGTACGAGCAGTACTTC.

The J gene is TRBJ1-5, the V gene TRBV11-2; D perhaps matches TRBD1 (6 bases). CDR3 length: 15 amino acids. Germline V gene sequence: CDR1 SGHAT, CDR2 FQNNGV. Trimming shortened V by 0 bases and J by 4 bases, and 10 bases separated the two germline ends. The CDR3 loop is CASSLEGARNQPQHF. The CDR3 DNA sequence: TGTGCCAGCAGCTTAGAGGGGGCCCGAAATCAGCCCCAGCATTTT.

This sequence joins TRBV5-1 and TRBJ2-7; perhaps TRBD2 as D (5 bases). Trimming cost V 3 bases and J 3 bases, with 10 bases left between them. The CDR3 runs to 13 residues. Germline lookup yields CDR1 SGHRS and CDR2 YFSETQ. The CDR3 DNA reads TGCGCCAGCAGCTATGAGACTAACTACGAGCAGTACTTC. This translates into CASSYETNYEQYF.

The chain employs TRBV5-5 and TRBJ1-4, with D hard to call. Germline V gene sequence: CDR1 SGHKS, CDR2 YYEKEE (reference sequence). Trimming pared 7 bases from V and 7 bases from J, leaving 14 bases between. The CDR3 loop spans 13 amino acids. DNA of the CDR3: TGTGCCAGCGGAAACCAAGGGATTGAAAAACTGTTTTTT. This codes for CASGNQGIEKLFF.

This clone was seen more than once but under ten times. This chain joins TRBV11-2 and TRBJ2-7; D is undetermined. CDR3 length: 13 amino acids. Germline V lookup: CDR1 SGHAT, CDR2 FQNNGV. With 4 bases removed from V and 6 bases from J, the gap between germline ends came to 13 bases. The CDR3 here is CASSSPLWGEQYF. CDR3 nucleotide sequence: TGTGCCAGCAGCTCCCCACTGTGGGGCGAGCAGTACTTC.

This clone has only a few counts. This chain links TRBV14 with TRBJ1-2, with 7 nucleotides matching TRBD1. V trimming: 4 bases; J trimming: 5 bases; junction bases outside the gene matches: 7. The length of the CDR3 is 14 residues. Per germline, CDR1 SGHDN and CDR2 FVKESK. As DNA, the CDR3 is TGTGCCAGCAGCCCGACAGGGTCCTCGTATGGCTACACCTTC. Translation gives CASSPTGSSYGYTF.

This chain uses TRBV7-2 with TRBJ2-5; tentatively, D is TRBD1 or TRBD2 (6 bases each). TRBJ2-7 matches the DNA end more closely, so the J call is doubtful. The CDR3 has 16 residues. Germline assignment: CDR1 SGHTA and CDR2 FQGNSA. Here the CDR3 reads CASSLLASRRGLEQYF. CDR3 nucleotides: TGTGCCAGCAGCTTATTAGCGTCCCGCCGGGGGCTCGAGCAGTACTTC.

V usage is TRBV19 and J usage is TRBJ2-3; 10 bases align to TRBD2. The CDR3 runs 16 residues. The V gene end was trimmed by 4 bases and the J gene end by 3 bases; junction bases not matched to a gene: 7. Germline V gives CDR1 LNHDA, CDR2 SQIVND (reference sequence). CDR3 loop: CASSRGLAGATDTQYF. The CDR3 DNA follows: TGTGCCAGTAGTAGAGGGCTAGCGGGAGCAACAGATACGCAGTATTTT.

J is TRBJ1-1 and V is TRBV4-2; no clear D. The CDR3 has 13 residues. CDR1 is LGHNA, CDR2 YNFKEQ, per germline. Trimming stripped 0 bases from V and 10 bases from J, with 12 bases between. The CDR3 nucleotides are TGTGCCAGCAGCCAAGAGATAGGGCCGGGAGCTTTCTTT. This encodes CASSQEIGPGAFF.

Details on this clone: This likely stems from a read error, as it lies one base from a far larger clone. The chain couples TRBV7-8 to TRBJ2-1; 13 positions match TRBD2. The CDR3 loop spans 16 amino acids. Looked up from germline, CDR1 is SGHVS and CDR2 is FQNEAQ. CDR3 region: CASRLGTSGNYNEQFF. The DNA of the CDR3 is TGTGCCAGCAGATTAGGGACTAGCGGGAACTACAATGAGCAGTTCTTC.

Relative to its sample, this clone is medium-sized. This rearrangement joins TRBV10-3 to TRBJ2-5; D gene uncertain. V was shortened by 8 bases and J by 0 bases, with 10 bases between the two germline ends. The CDR3 covers 13 residues. Germline CDR1 and CDR2: ENHRY and SYGVKD. The chain's CDR3 is CAISAENQETQYF. The CDR3 DNA sequence: TGTGCCATCTCGGCGGAGAACCAAGAGACCCAGTACTTC.

The chain couples TRBV11-3 to TRBJ2-1; 14 bases agree with TRBD2. CDR1 and CDR2 from the germline V gene are SGHNT and YENEEA. V was clipped by 3 bases and J by 9 bases; unmatched bases: 4. This CDR3 has 15 residues. The CDR3 here is CASSFDGLAGGEQFF. As DNA, the CDR3 is TGTGCCAGCAGCTTCGACGGACTAGCGGGAGGTGAGCAGTTCTTC.

V is TRBV27 and J is TRBJ2-6; no definite D call. Germline V gives CDR1 MNHEY, CDR2 SMNVEV (reference sequence). The V end lost 0 bases, the J end lost 0 bases, and 3 bases lay between the germline ends. This CDR3 is 15 amino acids long. CDR3 loop: CASSLSGSGANVLTF. The CDR3 region has the DNA TGTGCCAGCAGTTTATCTGGCTCTGGGGCCAACGTCCTGACTTTC.

V usage is TRBV18 and J usage is TRBJ2-7, with TRBD1 matching 10 bases. Losses at the gene ends were 4 bases for V and 5 bases for J; bases not matched to a gene: 2. CDR3 size: 13 residues. CDR1 KGHSH and CDR2 LQKENI come from the germline V gene. The DNA for the CDR3 is TGTGCCAGCTCACGGACAGGGGGAGACGAGCAGTACTTC. Residues: CASSRTGGDEQYF.

This clone was seen more than once but under ten times. The V gene is TRBV19, the J gene TRBJ2-5, with TRBD1 matching 9 bases. V trimming: 3 bases; J trimming: 5 bases; junction bases outside the gene matches: 7. CDR3 length equals 15 residues. Per germline, CDR1 LNHDA and CDR2 SQIVND (reference sequence). In nucleotides, the CDR3 is TGTGCCAGTAGTATGACAGGGGGGATAGGGGAGACCCAGTACTTC. It translates to CASSMTGGIGETQYF. Filled out from reference TRBV19 and TRBJ2-5, the complete variable domain reads DGGITQSPKYLFRKEGQNVTLSCEQNLNHDAMYWYRQDPGQGLRLIYYSQIVNDFQKGDIAEGYSVSREKKESFPLTVTSAQKNPTAFYLCASSMTGGIGETQYFGPGTRLLVL.

This rearrangement joins TRBV6-5 to TRBJ1-5, with a possible D match to TRBD1 (5 bases). This CDR3 spans 16 amino acids. Germline CDR1 and CDR2: MNHEY and SVGAGI. With 0 bases removed from V and 0 bases from J, the gap between germline ends came to 9 bases. CDR3 region: CASSYSIGDSNQPQHF. The CDR3, as DNA: TGTGCCAGCAGTTACTCGATAGGGGATAGCAATCAGCCCCAGCATTTT.

There are a few counts of this clone. The CDR3 nucleotides read TGTGCCAGCAGCGTAGGGGCAGGGGTGAACACTGAAGCTTTCTTT. It encodes CASSVGAGVNTEAFF. V is TRBV9 and J is TRBJ1-1, with a weak D call TRBD1 (6 bases). Trimming left V 0 bases short and J 0 bases short, with 9 bases between. The CDR3 is 15 residues long. Germline assignment: CDR1 SGDLS and CDR2 YYNGEE. The full variable domain, rest sourced from reference TRBV9 and TRBJ1-1, is DSGVTQTPKHLITATGQRVTLRCSPRSGDLSVYWYQQSLDQGLQFLIQYYNGEERAKGNILERFSAQQFPDLHSELNLSSLELGDSALYFCASSVGAGVNTEAFFGQGTRLTVV.

V gene TRBV21-1 combines with J gene TRBJ2-5; the D segment call TRBD1 is taken from the table without a DNA check. The DNA end favors TRBJ2-7, so the J call may be wrong. TRBV21-1 is labeled a pseudogene. This CDR3 comprises 15 residues. The CDR3 region is CASSKSRGFPYEQYF. DNA for the CDR3: TGTGCCAGCAGCAAAAGTAGGGGGTTTCCCTACGAGCAGTACTTC.

This clone was counted between two and nine times. The rearrangement joins TRBV18 to TRBJ2-5; D is perhaps TRBD1 (5 bases). Germline V gene sequence: CDR1 KGHSH, CDR2 LQKENI. Trimming removed 3 bases from V and 4 bases from J, with 9 bases in between. The CDR3 totals 13 residues. The CDR3 DNA reads TGTGCCAGCTCACCTGGACAAAGAGAGACCCAGTACTTC. As protein: CASSPGQRETQYF.